Below, 5 T cell receptor beta chains from the same sample are listed, as sequenced in a study of spatial heterogeneity in lung cancer. Whole-study findings and limits: Counts of expanded alpha and beta TCRs within tumors tracked the tumor nonsynonymous mutation count.

Using its own MiXCR run on the 5' RACE reads, TCRdb lists one record per CDR3 protein. There are some 2,500 distinct CDR3 sequences in the sample; about 5.1% occur only once, and 15% to 20% lies in the top ten. No antigen has been assigned to these receptors. Regarding time point: sample taken at primary tumor resection. The sequences come from lung tumor tissue, collected at surgery. The receptors stem from a male donor with early-stage non-small cell lung cancer.

This clonotype ranks as medium-sized. This chain links TRBV6-6 with TRBJ1-2; D unresolved. CDR3 length: 12 amino acids. V lost 6 bases and J lost 3, with 8 bases in between. Germline CDR1 is MNHNY and CDR2 is SVGAGI (reference sequence). CDR3 sequence: CASSPSDYGYTF. The CDR3 bases are TGTGCCAGCAGCCCCTCCGACTATGGCTACACCTTC.

This clonotype is termed medium-sized. This CDR3 is CSARIVETQYF. CDR3 DNA sequence: TGCAGTGCTAGAATTGTCGAGACCCAGTACTTC. The chain recombines TRBV20-1 with TRBJ2-5, with unresolved D. This CDR3 has 11 amino acids. Germline values: CDR1 DFQATT, CDR2 SNEGSKA (reference sequence). Trimming pared 2 bases from V and 5 bases from J, leaving 6 bases between.

This clonotype is judged medium-sized. This sequence joins TRBV5-4 and TRBJ2-1; TRBD2 is a possible D gene (6 bases). The germline V gene encodes CDR1 SGHNT and CDR2 YYREEE (reference sequence). This CDR3 has 15 residues. Trimming took 3 bases from V and 2 from J, leaving 12 bases between them. CDR3 nucleotide sequence: TGTGCCAGCAGCTCTAGCGTCACGACCTACAATGAGCAGTTCTTC. This gives the protein CASSSSVTTYNEQFF.

This clonotype was seen at least ten times. The rearrangement links TRBV12-3 or TRBV12-4 to TRBJ1-3, with D tentatively TRBD1 (6 bases). Between the trimmed V and J ends, which lost 3 bases and 0 bases, there was a span of 9 bases. CDR3 length: 15 residues. The CDR3 region has the DNA TGTGCCAGCAGTTTCCTACAGGGCTCTGGAAACACCATATATTTT. This encodes CASSFLQGSGNTIYF.

This clonotype was recorded many times. The rearrangement uses TRBV9 and TRBJ2-5; D might be TRBD1 or TRBD2, each matching 6 bases. The length of the CDR3 is 17 residues. CDR1 SGDLS and CDR2 YYNGEE come from the germline V gene. V dropped 4 bases and J dropped 5 bases, with 24 bases sitting between them. The CDR3 DNA reads as TGTGCCAGCAGCCCCATCGGGTCGGGGGCTTCTTGGGAGACCCAGTACTTC. This codes for CASSPIGSGASWETQYF.